This TCR beta chain was identified in a study of PD-1 blockade in classical Hodgkin lymphoma. The assay was immunoSEQ multiplex PCR, and TCRdb's table has in-frame clones only and misses some. Of around 9,600 clones listed, roughly 75% were seen once; the top ten hold roughly 4.5%. Comment on this clone: Its target is unknown.

Per the germline V gene, CDR1 is SEHNR and CDR2 is FQNEAQ (reference sequence). The CDR3 sequence is 16 residues long. Trimming took 5 bases from V and 3 from J, leaving 19 bases between them. Time point here: cycle 4 day 1 (C4D1), after five to seven weeks of nivolumab. Every patient was affected by relapse after autologous stem cell transplantation, while exposure to brentuximab vedotin was not uniform. Starting with thawed PBMCs, CD4+ T cells were purified by magnetic negative selection. Whole-study results and caveats: Patients starting nivolumab less than 1 year after ASCT had lower diversity and were excluded from later analyses.

The TCR was taken from a human donor with classical Hodgkin lymphoma. The starting material was CD4+ T cells from blood, obtained before the fourth cycle of nivolumab. The rearrangement joins TRBV7-9 to TRBJ2-5; weak D call: TRBD2 (7 bases). The CDR3 region is CASSRNGGAPEETQYF. The CDR3 nucleotides read TGTGCCAGCAGCCGTAATGGGGGGGCGCCGGAAGAGACCCAGTACTTC. Filled out from reference TRBV7-9 and TRBJ2-5, the complete variable domain reads DTGVSQNPRHKITKRGQNVTFRCDPISEHNRLYWYRQTLGQGPEFLTYFQNEAQLEKSRLLSDRFSAERPKGSFSTLEIQRTEQGDSAMYLCASSRNGGAPEETQYFGPGTRLLVL.